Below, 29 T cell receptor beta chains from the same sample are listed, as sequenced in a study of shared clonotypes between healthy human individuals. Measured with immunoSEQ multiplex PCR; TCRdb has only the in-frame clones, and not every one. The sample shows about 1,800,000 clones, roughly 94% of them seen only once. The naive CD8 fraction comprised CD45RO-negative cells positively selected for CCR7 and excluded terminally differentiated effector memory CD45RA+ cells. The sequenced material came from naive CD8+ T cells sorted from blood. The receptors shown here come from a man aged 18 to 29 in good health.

CDR3: CASRMTGDAFF. The CDR3 DNA is TGTGCCAGCAGGATGACAGGGGATGCTTTCTTT. This chain joins TRBV2 and TRBJ1-1; TRBD1 aligns across 8 bases. From germline, CDR1 is SNHLY and CDR2 FYNNEI. The V segment lost 6 bases and the J segment 11 bases; nucleotides outside the gene matches: 5. The CDR3 is 11 residues long.

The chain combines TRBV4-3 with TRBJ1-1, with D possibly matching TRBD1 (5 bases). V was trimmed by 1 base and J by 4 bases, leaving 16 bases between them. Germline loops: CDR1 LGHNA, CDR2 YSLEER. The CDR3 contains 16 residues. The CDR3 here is CASSQVGLGGGTEAFF. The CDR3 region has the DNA TGCGCCAGCAGCCAAGTTGGGTTAGGTGGGGGCACTGAAGCTTTCTTT.

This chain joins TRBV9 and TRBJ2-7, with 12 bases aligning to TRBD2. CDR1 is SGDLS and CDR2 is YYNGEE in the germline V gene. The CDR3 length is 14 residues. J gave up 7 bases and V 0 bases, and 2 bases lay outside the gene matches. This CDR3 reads CASSVDGTSGEQYF. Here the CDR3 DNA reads TGTGCCAGCAGCGTAGACGGGACTAGCGGGGAGCAGTACTTC.

CDR3 nucleotide sequence: TGTGCCAGCAGCGGGGTAGCGGGGGGCCATAACAATGAGCAGTTCTTC. Translation: CASSGVAGGHNNEQFF. V gene TRBV9 combines with J gene TRBJ2-1; 10 bases are shared with TRBD2. The CDR3 has 16 amino acids. Germline-derived CDR1 and CDR2 are SGDLS and YYNGEE. V trimming: 3 bases; J trimming: 5 bases; junction bases outside the gene matches: 8.

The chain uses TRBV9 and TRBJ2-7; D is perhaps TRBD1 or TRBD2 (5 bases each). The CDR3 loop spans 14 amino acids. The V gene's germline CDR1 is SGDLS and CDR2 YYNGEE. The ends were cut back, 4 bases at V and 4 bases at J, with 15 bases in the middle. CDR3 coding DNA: TGTGCCAGCAGCTCATCGGGACGGACATACGAGCAGTACTTC. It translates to CASSSSGRTYEQYF. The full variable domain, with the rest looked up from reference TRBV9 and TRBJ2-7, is DSGVTQTPKHLITATGQRVTLRCSPRSGDLSVYWYQQSLDQGLQFLIQYYNGEERAKGNILERFSAQQFPDLHSELNLSSLELGDSALYFCASSSSGRTYEQYFGPGTRLTVT.

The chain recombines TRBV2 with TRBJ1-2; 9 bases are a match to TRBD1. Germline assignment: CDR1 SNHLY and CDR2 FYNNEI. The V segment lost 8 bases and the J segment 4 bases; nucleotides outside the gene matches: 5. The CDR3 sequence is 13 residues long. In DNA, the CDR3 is TGTGCCAGCGGGGGACAGGGATTCTATGGCTACACCTTC. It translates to CASGGQGFYGYTF.

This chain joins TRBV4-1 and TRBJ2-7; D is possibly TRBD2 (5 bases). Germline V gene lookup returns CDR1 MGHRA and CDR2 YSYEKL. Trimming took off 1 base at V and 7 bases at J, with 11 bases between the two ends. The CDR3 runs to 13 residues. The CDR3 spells CASSQARVGEQYF. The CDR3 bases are TGCGCCAGCAGCCAAGCGAGGGTGGGTGAGCAGTACTTC.

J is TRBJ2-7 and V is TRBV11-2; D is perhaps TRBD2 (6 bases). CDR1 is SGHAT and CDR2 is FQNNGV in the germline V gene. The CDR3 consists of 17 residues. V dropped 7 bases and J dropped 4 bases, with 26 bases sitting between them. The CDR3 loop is CASNYGGNPLDSYEQYF. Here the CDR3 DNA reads TGTGCCAGCAACTACGGAGGGAACCCGCTAGATAGTTACGAGCAGTACTTC.

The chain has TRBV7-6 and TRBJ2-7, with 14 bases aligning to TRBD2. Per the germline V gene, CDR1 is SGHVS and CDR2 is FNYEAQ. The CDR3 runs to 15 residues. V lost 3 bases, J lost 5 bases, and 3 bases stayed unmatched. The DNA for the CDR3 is TGTGCCAGCAGCTTTGGACTAGCGGGAGGACACGAGCAGTACTTC. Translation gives CASSFGLAGGHEQYF.

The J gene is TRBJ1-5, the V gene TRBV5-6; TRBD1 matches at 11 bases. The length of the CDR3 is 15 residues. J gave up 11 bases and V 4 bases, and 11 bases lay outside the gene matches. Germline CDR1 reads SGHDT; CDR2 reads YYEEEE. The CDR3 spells CASSVAGQGEKSQHF. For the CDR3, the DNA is TGTGCCAGCAGCGTGGCGGGACAGGGGGAAAAGTCCCAGCATTTT. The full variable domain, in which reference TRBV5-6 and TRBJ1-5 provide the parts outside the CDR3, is DAGVTQSPTHLIKTRGQQVTLRCSPKSGHDTVSWYQQALGQGPQFIFQYYEEEERQRGNFPDRFSGHQFPNYSSELNVNALLLGDSALYLCASSVAGQGEKSQHFGDGTRLSIL.

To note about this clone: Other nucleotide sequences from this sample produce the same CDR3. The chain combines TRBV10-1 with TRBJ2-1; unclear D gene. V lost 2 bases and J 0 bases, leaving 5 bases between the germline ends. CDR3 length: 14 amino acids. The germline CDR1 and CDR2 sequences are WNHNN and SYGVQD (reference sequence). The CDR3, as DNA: TGCGCCAGCAGTGAGGGTAGCTCCTACAATGAGCAGTTCTTC. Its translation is CASSEGSSYNEQFF.

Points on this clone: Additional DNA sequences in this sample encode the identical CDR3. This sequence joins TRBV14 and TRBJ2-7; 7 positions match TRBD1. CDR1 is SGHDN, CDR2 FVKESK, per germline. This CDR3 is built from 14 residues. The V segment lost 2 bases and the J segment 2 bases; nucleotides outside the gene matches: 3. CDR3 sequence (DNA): TGTGCCAGCAGCCAAAGGGACAGCACCTACGAGCAGTACTTC. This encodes CASSQRDSTYEQYF. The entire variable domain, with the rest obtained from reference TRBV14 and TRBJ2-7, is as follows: EAGVTQFPSHSVIEKGQTVTLRCDPISGHDNLYWYRRVMGKEIKFLLHFVKESKQDESGMPNNRFLAERTGGTYSTLKVQPAELEDSGVYFCASSQRDSTYEQYFGPGTRLTVT.

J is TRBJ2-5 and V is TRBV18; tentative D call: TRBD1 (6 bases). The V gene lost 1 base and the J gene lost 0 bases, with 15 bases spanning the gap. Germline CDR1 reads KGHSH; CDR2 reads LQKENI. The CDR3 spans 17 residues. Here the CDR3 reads CASSPRDTLMYQETQYF. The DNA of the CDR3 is TGTGCCAGCTCACCACGGGACACACTGATGTACCAAGAGACCCAGTACTTC. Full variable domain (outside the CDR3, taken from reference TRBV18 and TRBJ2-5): NAGVMQNPRHLVRRRGQEARLRCSPMKGHSHVYWYRQLPEEGLKFMVYLQKENIIDESGMPKERFSAEFPKEGPSILRIQQVVRGDSAAYFCASSPRDTLMYQETQYFGPGTRLLVL.

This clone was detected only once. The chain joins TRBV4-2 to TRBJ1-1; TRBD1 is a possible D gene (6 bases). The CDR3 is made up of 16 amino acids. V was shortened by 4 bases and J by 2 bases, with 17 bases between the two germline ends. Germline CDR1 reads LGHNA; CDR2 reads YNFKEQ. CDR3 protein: CASSPRGEAENTEAFF. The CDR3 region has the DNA TGTGCCAGCAGCCCTAGGGGGGAAGCAGAAAACACTGAAGCTTTCTTT.

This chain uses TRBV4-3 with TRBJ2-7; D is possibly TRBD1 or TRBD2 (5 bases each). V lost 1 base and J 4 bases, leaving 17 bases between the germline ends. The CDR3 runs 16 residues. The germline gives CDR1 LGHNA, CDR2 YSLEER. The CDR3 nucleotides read TGCGCCAGCAGCCAAGGGTTGGGGGTACTTCTTTACGAGCAGTACTTC. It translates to CASSQGLGVLLYEQYF.

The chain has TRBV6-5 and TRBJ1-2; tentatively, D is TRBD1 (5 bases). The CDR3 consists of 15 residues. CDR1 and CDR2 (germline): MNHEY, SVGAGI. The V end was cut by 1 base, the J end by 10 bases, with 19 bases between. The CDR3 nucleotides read TGTGCCAGCAGTTACTTTGGTGGGGACGCCCTTTTCTACACCTTC. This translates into CASSYFGGDALFYTF.

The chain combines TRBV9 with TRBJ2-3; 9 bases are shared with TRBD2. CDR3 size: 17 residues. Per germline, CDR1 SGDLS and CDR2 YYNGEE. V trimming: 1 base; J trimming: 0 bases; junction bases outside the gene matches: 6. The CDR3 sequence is CASSVSASGTSTDTQYF. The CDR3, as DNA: TGTGCCAGCAGCGTATCTGCTAGCGGGACTAGCACAGATACGCAGTATTTT.

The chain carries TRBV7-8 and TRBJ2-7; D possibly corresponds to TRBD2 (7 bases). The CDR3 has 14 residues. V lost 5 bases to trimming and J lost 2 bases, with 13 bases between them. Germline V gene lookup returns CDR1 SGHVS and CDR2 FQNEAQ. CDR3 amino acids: CASSRGGLTYEQYF. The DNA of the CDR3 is TGTGCCAGCAGCAGGGGGGGCTTAACCTACGAGCAGTACTTC.

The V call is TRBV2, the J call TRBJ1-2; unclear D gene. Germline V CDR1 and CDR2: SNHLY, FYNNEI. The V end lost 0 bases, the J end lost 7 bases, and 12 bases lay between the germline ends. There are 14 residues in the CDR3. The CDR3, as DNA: TGTGCCAGCAGTGAAGCGTTTTGGGTTTCTGGCTACACCTTC. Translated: CASSEAFWVSGYTF.

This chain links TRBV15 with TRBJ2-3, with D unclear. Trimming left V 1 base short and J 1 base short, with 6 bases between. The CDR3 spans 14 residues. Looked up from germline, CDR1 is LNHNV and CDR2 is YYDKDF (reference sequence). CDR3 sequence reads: CATSRGAGTDTQYF. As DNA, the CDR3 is TGTGCCACCAGCAGAGGGGCAGGCACAGATACGCAGTATTTT.

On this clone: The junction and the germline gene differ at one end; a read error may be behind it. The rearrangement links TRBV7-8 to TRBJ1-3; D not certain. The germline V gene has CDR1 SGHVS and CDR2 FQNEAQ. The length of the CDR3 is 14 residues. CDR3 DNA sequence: TGTGCCACCAGCTTTATTGGCGAAGGAAACACCATATATTTT. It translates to CATSFIGEGNTIYF.

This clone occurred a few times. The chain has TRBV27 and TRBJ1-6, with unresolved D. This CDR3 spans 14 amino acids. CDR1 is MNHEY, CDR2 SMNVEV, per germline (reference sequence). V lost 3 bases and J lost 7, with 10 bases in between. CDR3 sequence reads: CASSFRGTNSPLHF. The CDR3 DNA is TGTGCCAGCAGTTTCAGAGGCACCAATTCACCCCTCCACTTT.

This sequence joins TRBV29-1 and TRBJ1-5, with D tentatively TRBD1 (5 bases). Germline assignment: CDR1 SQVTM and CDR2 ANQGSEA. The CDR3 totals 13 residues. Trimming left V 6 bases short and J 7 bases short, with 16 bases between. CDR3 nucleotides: TGCAGCGTGAGCGGGGTTGGGGACCAGCCCCAGCATTTT. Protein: CSVSGVGDQPQHF.

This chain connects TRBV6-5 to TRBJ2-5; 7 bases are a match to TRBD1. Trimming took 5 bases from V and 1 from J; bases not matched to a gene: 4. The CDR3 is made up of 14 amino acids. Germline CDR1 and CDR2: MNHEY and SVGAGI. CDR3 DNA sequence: TGTGCCAGCAGTGAGGGACAGTTCCAAGAGACCCAGTACTTC. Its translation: CASSEGQFQETQYF.

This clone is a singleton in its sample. The CDR3 nucleotides are TGCGCCAGCAGCCAAGTAAAGGGGTCAGGGGCCAACGTCCTGACTTTC. Protein sequence: CASSQVKGSGANVLTF. The V call is TRBV4-1, the J call TRBJ2-6, with D perhaps TRBD1 (5 bases). The CDR3 is made up of 16 amino acids. V was clipped by 1 base and J by 4 bases, with 11 bases between them. Per the germline V gene, CDR1 is MGHRA and CDR2 is YSYEKL.

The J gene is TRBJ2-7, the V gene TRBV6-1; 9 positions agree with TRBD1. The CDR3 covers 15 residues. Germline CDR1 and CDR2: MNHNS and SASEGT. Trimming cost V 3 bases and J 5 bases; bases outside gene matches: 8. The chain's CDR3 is CASSDGQGLLHEQYF. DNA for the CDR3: TGTGCCAGCAGTGATGGACAGGGGTTATTACACGAGCAGTACTTC.

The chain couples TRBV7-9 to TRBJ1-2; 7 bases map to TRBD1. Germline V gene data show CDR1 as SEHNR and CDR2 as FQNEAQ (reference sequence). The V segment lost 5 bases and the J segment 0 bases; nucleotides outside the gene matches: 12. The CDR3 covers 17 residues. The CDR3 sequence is CASSGSGTVYSNYGYTF. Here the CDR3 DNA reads TGTGCCAGCAGCGGCTCCGGGACAGTCTATTCTAACTATGGCTACACCTTC. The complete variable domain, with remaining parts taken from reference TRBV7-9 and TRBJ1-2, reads DTGVSQNPRHKITKRGQNVTFRCDPISEHNRLYWYRQTLGQGPEFLTYFQNEAQLEKSRLLSDRFSAERPKGSFSTLEIQRTEQGDSAMYLCASSGSGTVYSNYGYTFGSGTRLTVV.

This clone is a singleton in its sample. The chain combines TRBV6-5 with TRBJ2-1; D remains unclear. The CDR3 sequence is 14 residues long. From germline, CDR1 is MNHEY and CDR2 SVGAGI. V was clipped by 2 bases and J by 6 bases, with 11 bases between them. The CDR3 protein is CASSYVDGSNEQFF. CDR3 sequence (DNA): TGTGCCAGCAGTTACGTGGACGGGTCCAATGAGCAGTTCTTC.

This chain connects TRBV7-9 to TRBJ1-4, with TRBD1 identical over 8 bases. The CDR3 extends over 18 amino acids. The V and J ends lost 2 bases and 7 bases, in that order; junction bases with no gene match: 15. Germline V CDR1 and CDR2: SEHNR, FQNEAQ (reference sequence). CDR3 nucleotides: TGTGCCAGCAGCTTAAGCCGAGGACAGGGCTTGCAATCTGAAAAACTGTTTTTT. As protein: CASSLSRGQGLQSEKLFF.